A selection of T cell receptor beta chains follows, all from one sample in a study of beta chain features in type 1 diabetes. The table came from immunoSEQ multiplex PCR; TCRdb's copy has only in-frame clones and leaves some out. The table lists 240,000 or so clones, more than 65% of them singletons. Sequences were obtained from naive CD4+ T cells from blood. The source of these receptors is a man between 25 and 39 years old in good health. The CDR3 runs from the conserved cysteine through the conserved F or W. D genes are given only for firm matches. A row's size may be missing; if present it is once, few, many or a size class.

J gene,clone size,D gene,V gene,CDR3 protein,CDR3 DNA
TRBJ2-7,once,-,TRBV14,CASSHQPGIYEQYF,TGTGCCAGCAGCCATCAGCCAGGGATCTACGAGCAGTACTTC
TRBJ1-2,few,TRBD1,TRBV15,CATSRGDRNYGYTF,TGTGCCACCAGCAGGGGGGACAGGAACTATGGCTACACCTTC
TRBJ2-7,-,-,TRBV28,CASSLTPQGSNYEQYF,TGTGCCAGCAGTTTGACCCCACAGGGTTCCAACTACGAGCAGTACTTC
TRBJ1-5,-,-,TRBV9,CASSAFPGNQPQHF,TGTGCCAGCAGCGCATTCCCCGGGAATCAGCCCCAGCATTTT
TRBJ2-3,once,-,TRBV30,CAWSPTLPDTQYF,TGTGCCTGGAGCCCTACTCTTCCAGATACGCAGTATTTT
TRBJ2-6,-,-,TRBV11-2,CASSLWGSGANVLTF,TGTGCCAGCAGCTTATGGGGCTCTGGGGCCAACGTCCTGACTTTC
TRBJ1-1,few,-,TRBV29-1,CSVRGLRVNTEAFF,TGCAGCGTTAGAGGTCTGAGGGTGAACACTGAAGCTTTCTTT
TRBJ2-3,-,-,TRBV30,CAWSGGADTQYF,TGTGCCTGGAGTGGAGGGGCGGATACGCAGTATTTT
TRBJ2-5,-,-,TRBV2,CASSDGGAGKETQYF,TGTGCCAGCAGTGACGGTGGGGCCGGGAAGGAGACCCAGTACTTC
TRBJ2-5,-,TRBD1,TRBV30,CAWRGQYQETQYF,TGTGCCTGGAGGGGACAGTACCAAGAGACCCAGTACTTC
TRBJ1-6,-,TRBD1,TRBV30,CAWRDLLQGNSPLHF,TGTGCCTGGAGGGACCTTTTACAGGGGAATTCACCCCTCCACTTT
TRBJ2-4,few,-,TRBV30,CAWSLGLAKNIQYF,TGTGCCTGGAGTCTGGGGTTAGCCAAAAACATTCAGTACTTC
TRBJ2-5,-,-,TRBV2,CASSAGIQAKQETQYF,TGTGCCAGCAGTGCAGGGATACAGGCCAAACAAGAGACCCAGTACTTC
TRBJ2-7,few,TRBD2,TRBV27,CASSPGLAGGPTYEQYF,TGTGCCAGCAGTCCCGGACTAGCGGGAGGGCCAACCTACGAGCAGTACTTC
TRBJ2-1,once,-,TRBV5-1,CASSLNAGSYNEQFF,TGCGCCAGCAGCTTGAATGCGGGCTCCTACAATGAGCAGTTCTTC
TRBJ2-3,-,-,TRBV5-6,CASSASRAPRDTQYF,TGTGCCAGCAGCGCGTCTAGGGCCCCAAGAGATACGCAGTATTTT
TRBJ1-3,-,-,TRBV30,CAWSALSGNTIYF,TGTGCCTGGAGTGCCCTCTCTGGAAACACCATATATTTT
TRBJ1-6,-,TRBD1,TRBV27,CASSLMSQGDSPLHF,TGTGCCAGCAGTTTAATGAGTCAGGGGGATTCACCCCTCCACTTT
TRBJ2-7,-,-,TRBV6-5,CASSRQYEQYF,TGTGCCAGCAGCCGACAGTACGAGCAGTACTTC
TRBJ1-2,-,-,TRBV7-9,CASSGDGYGYTF,TGTGCCAGCAGCGGGGACGGCTATGGCTACACCTTC
TRBJ2-3,-,-,TRBV9,CASSVDSVDTQYF,TGTGCCAGCAGCGTAGACTCCGTAGATACGCAGTATTTT
TRBJ1-5,-,TRBD1,TRBV7-9,CASTPWTGHSNQPQHF,TGTGCCAGCACGCCCTGGACAGGGCATAGCAATCAGCCCCAGCATTTT
TRBJ2-1,-,-,TRBV29-1,CSVEDLIKADTRWNEQFF,TGCAGCGTTGAAGATCTAATTAAGGCGGACACCCGCTGGAATGAGCAGTTCTTC
TRBJ2-7,-,-,TRBV29-1,CSVDQPGSGEQYF,TGCAGCGTTGACCAACCAGGGTCGGGTGAGCAGTACTTC
TRBJ2-1,few,TRBD2,TRBV9,CASSASGSYNEQFF,TGTGCCAGCAGCGCTAGCGGGTCCTACAATGAGCAGTTCTTC
TRBJ2-5,-,-,TRBV30,CAWTKQTKETQYF,TGTGCCTGGACCAAGCAGACGAAAGAGACCCAGTACTTC
TRBJ2-3,-,-,TRBV7-2,CASSHDRLWPTDTQYF,TGTGCCAGCAGCCATGATCGACTATGGCCCACAGATACGCAGTATTTT
TRBJ2-1,-,-,TRBV19,CASREVGYNEQFF,TGTGCCAGTAGGGAAGTGGGATACAATGAGCAGTTCTTC
TRBJ2-7,-,TRBD1,TRBV18,CASSTGTAYYEQYF,TGTGCCAGCTCAACTGGGACAGCGTACTACGAGCAGTACTTC
TRBJ2-1,-,-,TRBV7-9,CASIPGWDGGNSYNEQFF,TGTGCCAGCATCCCTGGGTGGGACGGTGGGAACTCCTACAATGAGCAGTTCTTC
TRBJ2-3,-,TRBD1,TRBV5-4,CASSSLTTGASLDTQYF,TGTGCCAGCAGCTCCCTGACGACAGGGGCCAGTTTAGATACGCAGTATTTT
TRBJ1-1,-,-,TRBV27,CASSWEGKGTEAFF,TGTGCCAGCAGCTGGGAAGGGAAGGGCACTGAAGCTTTCTTT
TRBJ1-2,-,-,TRBV25-1,CASSGYPYGYTF,TGTGCCAGCAGTGGTTATCCGTATGGCTACACCTTC
TRBJ2-1,-,-,TRBV6-5,CASSRHRDEQFF,TGTGCCAGCAGCCGACACAGGGATGAGCAGTTCTTC
TRBJ2-5,-,-,TRBV4-2,CASSQAVGETQYF,TGTGCCAGCAGCCAAGCCGTGGGAGAGACCCAGTACTTC
TRBJ2-2,-,-,TRBV2,CASSDGDPNTGELFF,TGTGCCAGCAGTGATGGCGACCCGAACACCGGGGAGCTGTTTTTT
TRBJ2-7,few,-,TRBV7-2,CASSLGGLEQYF,TGTGCCAGCAGCCTAGGTGGGCTCGAGCAGTACTTC
TRBJ1-1,-,-,TRBV30,CAWRGMSTEAFF,TGTGCCTGGAGGGGGATGAGCACTGAAGCTTTCTTT
TRBJ1-1,few,-,TRBV30,CAWSVANTEAFF,TGTGCCTGGAGTGTAGCGAACACTGAAGCTTTCTTT
TRBJ2-5,-,-,TRBV29-1,CSVEHRRQETQYF,TGCAGCGTTGAACATAGGAGACAAGAGACCCAGTACTTC
TRBJ2-2,-,-,TRBV28,CASSLYRGANTGELFF,TGTGCCAGCAGTTTATATCGGGGAGCGAACACCGGGGAGCTGTTTTTT
TRBJ2-5,-,-,TRBV10-3,CAISDLGETQYF,TGTGCCATCAGTGACTTGGGGGAGACCCAGTACTTC
TRBJ2-1,-,-,TRBV18,CASSPPGMLEQFF,TGTGCCAGCTCACCACCCGGCATGCTGGAGCAGTTCTTC
TRBJ2-7,-,-,TRBV25-1,CASSELGTHEQYF,TGTGCCAGCAGTGAATTAGGGACCCACGAGCAGTACTTC
TRBJ2-1,few,-,TRBV30,CAWSVMGGEQFF,TGTGCCTGGAGTGTAATGGGCGGTGAGCAGTTCTTC
TRBJ2-3,-,TRBD2,TRBV7-2,CASRIRTSGTSTDTQYF,TGTGCCAGCAGGATTCGGACTAGCGGGACTAGCACAGATACGCAGTATTTT
TRBJ2-7,-,TRBD1,TRBV30,CAWSHRDRDSSEQYF,TGTGCCTGGAGTCACCGGGACAGGGACTCCTCCGAGCAGTACTTC
TRBJ1-1,-,TRBD1,TRBV2,CASSMTGSRPRTEAFF,TGTGCCAGCAGTATGACAGGGAGTAGGCCGCGCACTGAAGCTTTCTTT
TRBJ2-1,-,-,TRBV9,CASSQVSSYNEQFF,TGTGCCAGCTCTCAGGTAAGCTCCTACAATGAGCAGTTCTTC
TRBJ2-2,once,-,TRBV9,CASTRGTHTGELFF,TGTGCCAGCACGCGCGGGACACACACCGGGGAGCTGTTTTTT
TRBJ2-7,-,TRBD1,TRBV30,CAWSVGTGPYEQYF,TGTGCCTGGAGTGTAGGGACAGGGCCCTACGAGCAGTACTTC
TRBJ2-3,-,TRBD2,TRBV4-3,CASSPGTSMTDTQYF,TGCGCCAGCAGCCCCGGGACTAGCATGACAGATACGCAGTATTTT
TRBJ1-1,-,-,TRBV29-1,CSVGKGLLNTEAFF,TGCAGCGTTGGGAAAGGACTTCTGAACACTGAAGCTTTCTTT
TRBJ2-3,-,TRBD2,TRBV30,CAFHSPGRRSDTQYF,TGTGCCTTCCACTCCCCCGGGAGGAGGTCAGATACGCAGTATTTT
TRBJ2-1,once,TRBD2,TRBV11-2,CASSSLAGDNEQFF,TGTGCCAGCAGCTCACTAGCGGGCGACAATGAGCAGTTCTTC